The clone carrying this T cell receptor (beta chain) has more than one count but fewer than ten. Its specificity is unknown. Building of the TCR beta libraries involved iRepertoire HTBI primers and Arm-PCR of CDR3 regions. One entry per CDR3 protein results from TCRdb running MiXCR on the multiplex PCR reads. The sample records fewer than 400,000 distinct CDR3 sequences, around 20% being singletons. This sample stems from a study of regulatory T cells in long-lasting Graves disease. Study-wide findings and caveats: Favoring TRBV28, TRBJ1-2 and TRBJ2-5 was a feature seen in persistent disease.

The CDR3 extends over 14 amino acids. Trimming shortened V by 2 bases and J by 3 bases, and 9 bases separated the two germline ends. Germline V CDR1 and CDR2: ENHRY, SYGVKD. Documented time point: persistent/refractory GD, antithyroid drugs over 5 years with positive TRAb. The TCR library was made from RNA that had been extracted from PBMCs in TRIzol. Diagnosing Graves' disease relied on the American Thyroid Association guidelines. The source of the patients was an endocrinology department in Xi'an, China. The chain joins TRBV10-3 to TRBJ2-3, with D possibly being TRBD1 (6 bases). The sample here was peripheral blood mononuclear cells (PBMCs), taken when the disease was refractory, from a patient treated with antithyroid drugs. The clonotype was recovered from a female donor with Graves disease. The DNA of the CDR3 is TGTGCCATCAGTGAGCTAGGGGGAACAGATACGCAGTATTTT. It specifies CAISELGGTDTQYF.